This entry is about one T cell receptor (beta chain). The sample is drawn from a study of shared clonotypes between healthy human individuals. Caucasian adults residing in Nashville, Tennessee made up all the donors. Each subset's genomic DNA was shared equally among a number of immunoSEQ plates. Per the authors' pipeline: For the immunoSEQ data, sequences were junction-only without quality scores, so filtering differed. Assay: immunoSEQ multiplex PCR; the TCRdb copy retains only in-frame clones and omits some. That table gives V, J and clone size, and the DNA gave D and trimming. The data hold more than 400,000 clones, with 90% to 96% observed a single time. With 4 bases clipped from V and 3 bases from J, the junction kept 5 bases outside the gene matches. The CDR3 loop spans 14 amino acids. The germline gives CDR1 SGHDT, CDR2 YYEEEE.

Sequenced: naive CD4+ T cells sorted from blood. As to subset: CD45RA+ positively selected. The clonotype originates from a woman aged 25 to 39 in good health. The chain uses TRBV5-6 and TRBJ1-1, with TRBD1 matching over 8 bases. CDR3 sequence (DNA): TGTGCCAGCAGCATGACAGGGGCTGACACTGAAGCTTTCTTT. Protein: CASSMTGADTEAFF.